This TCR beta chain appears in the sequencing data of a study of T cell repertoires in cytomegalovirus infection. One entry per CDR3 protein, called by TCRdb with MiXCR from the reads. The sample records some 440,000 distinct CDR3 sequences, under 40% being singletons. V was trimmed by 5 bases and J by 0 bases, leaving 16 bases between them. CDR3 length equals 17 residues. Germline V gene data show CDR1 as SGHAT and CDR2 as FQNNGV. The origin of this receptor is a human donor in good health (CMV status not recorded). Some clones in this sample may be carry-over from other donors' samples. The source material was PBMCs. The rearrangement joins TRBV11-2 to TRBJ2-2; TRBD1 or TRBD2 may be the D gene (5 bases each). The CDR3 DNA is TGTGCCAGCAGCCGGGAAGGGGTGATCCCGAACACCGGGGAGCTGTTTTTT. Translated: CASSREGVIPNTGELFF.